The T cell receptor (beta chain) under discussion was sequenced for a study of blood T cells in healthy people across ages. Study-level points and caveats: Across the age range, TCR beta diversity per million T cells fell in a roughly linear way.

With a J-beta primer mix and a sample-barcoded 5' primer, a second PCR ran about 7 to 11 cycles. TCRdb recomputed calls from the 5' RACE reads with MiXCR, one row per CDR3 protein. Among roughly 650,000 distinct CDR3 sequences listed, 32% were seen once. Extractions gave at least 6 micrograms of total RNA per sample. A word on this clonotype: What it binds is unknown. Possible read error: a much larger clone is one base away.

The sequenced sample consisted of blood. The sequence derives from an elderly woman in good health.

CDR3 nucleotides: TGCAGTGCTAGTGGACTAGCGGGCGAGCAGTACTTC. Translated, it gives CSASGLAGEQYF. The chain carries TRBV20-1 and TRBJ2-7, with 11 nucleotides matching TRBD2. Trimming cost V 3 bases and J 6 bases; bases outside gene matches: 1. The CDR3 has 12 amino acids. Germline values: CDR1 DFQATT, CDR2 SNEGSKA (reference sequence).